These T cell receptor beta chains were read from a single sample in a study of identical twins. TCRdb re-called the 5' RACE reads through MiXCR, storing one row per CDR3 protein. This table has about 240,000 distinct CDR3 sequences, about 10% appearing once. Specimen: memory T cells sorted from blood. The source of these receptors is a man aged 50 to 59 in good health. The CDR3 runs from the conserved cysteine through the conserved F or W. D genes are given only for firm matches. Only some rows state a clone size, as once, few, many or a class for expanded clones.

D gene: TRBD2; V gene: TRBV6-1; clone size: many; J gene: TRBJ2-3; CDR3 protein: CASSPFPPGGATDTQYF; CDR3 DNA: TGTGCCAGCAGTCCCTTCCCCCCCGGGGGGGCCACAGATACGCAGTATTTT
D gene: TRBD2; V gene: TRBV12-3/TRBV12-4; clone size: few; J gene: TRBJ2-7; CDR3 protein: CASCSGGSSYEQYF; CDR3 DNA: TGTGCCAGCTGTAGCGGGGGAAGCTCCTACGAGCAGTACTTC
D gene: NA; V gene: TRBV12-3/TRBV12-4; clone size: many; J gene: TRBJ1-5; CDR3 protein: CASSLERTVRDQPQHF; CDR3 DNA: TGTGCCAGCAGTTTAGAACGAACCGTTAGGGATCAGCCCCAGCATTTT
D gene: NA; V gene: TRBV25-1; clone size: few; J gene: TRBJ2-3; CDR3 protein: CASSEEFGVSDTQYF; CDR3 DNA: TGTGCCAGCAGTGAAGAATTCGGGGTTTCAGATACGCAGTATTTT
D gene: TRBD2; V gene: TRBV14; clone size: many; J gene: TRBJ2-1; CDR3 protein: CASSSAVAGVVYEQFF; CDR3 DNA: TGTGCCAGCAGTTCAGCTGTAGCGGGAGTAGTATATGAGCAGTTCTTC
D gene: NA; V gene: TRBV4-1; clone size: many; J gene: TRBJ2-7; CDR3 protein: CASSQGGAGSYEQYF; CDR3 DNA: TGCGCCAGCAGCCAGGGCGGTGCAGGGTCCTACGAGCAGTACTTC
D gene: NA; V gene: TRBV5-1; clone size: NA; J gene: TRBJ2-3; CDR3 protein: CASRRVAAEGGTDTQYF; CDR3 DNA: TGCGCCAGCAGGCGTGTGGCGGCGGAGGGAGGCACAGATACGCAGTATTTT
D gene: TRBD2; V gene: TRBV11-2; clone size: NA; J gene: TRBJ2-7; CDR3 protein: CASSLVEELTSGPPYEQYF; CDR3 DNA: TGTGCCAGCAGCTTAGTGGAGGAACTTACTAGCGGTCCCCCCTACGAGCAGTACTTC
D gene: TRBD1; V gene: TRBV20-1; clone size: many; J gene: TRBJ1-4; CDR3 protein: CSASSGTGAEKLFF; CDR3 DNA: TGCAGTGCGTCTTCCGGGACAGGGGCTGAAAAACTGTTTTTT
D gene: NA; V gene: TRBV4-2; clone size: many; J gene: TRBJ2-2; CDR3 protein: CASSQGGTPGELFF; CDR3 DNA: TGTGCCAGCAGCCAAGGTGGGACCCCCGGGGAGCTGTTTTTT
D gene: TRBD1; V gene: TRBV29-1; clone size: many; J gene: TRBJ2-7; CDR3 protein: CKLDRGFKEQYF; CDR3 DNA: TGCAAATTGGACAGGGGGTTTAAAGAGCAGTACTTC
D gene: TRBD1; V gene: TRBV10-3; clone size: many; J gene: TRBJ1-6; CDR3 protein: CAISESRQGDSPLHF; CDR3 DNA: TGTGCCATCAGTGAGTCAAGACAGGGCGATTCACCCCTCCACTTT
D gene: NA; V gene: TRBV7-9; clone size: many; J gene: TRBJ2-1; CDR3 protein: CASSLVGDEQFF; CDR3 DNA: TGTGCCAGCAGCTTAGTTGGGGATGAGCAGTTCTTC
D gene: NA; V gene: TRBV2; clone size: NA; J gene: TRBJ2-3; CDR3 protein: CASKSGAYFTDTQYF; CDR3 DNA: TGTGCCAGCAAGTCGGGGGCCTACTTCACAGATACGCAGTATTTT
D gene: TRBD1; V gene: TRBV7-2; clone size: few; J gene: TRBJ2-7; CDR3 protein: CASSLGQGGQGLYEQYF; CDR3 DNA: TGTGCCAGCAGCTTAGGACAAGGGGGCCAGGGCCTCTACGAGCAGTACTTC
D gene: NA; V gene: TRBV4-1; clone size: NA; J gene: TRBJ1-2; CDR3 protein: CASSPREGPPSYGYTF; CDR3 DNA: TGCGCCAGCAGCCCCCGCGAGGGGCCGCCGTCCTATGGCTACACCTTC
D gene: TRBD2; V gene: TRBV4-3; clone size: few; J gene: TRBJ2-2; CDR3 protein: CASSPRAGLGTGELFF; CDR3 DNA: TGCGCCAGCAGTCCTAGAGCGGGGCTAGGGACCGGGGAGCTGTTTTTT
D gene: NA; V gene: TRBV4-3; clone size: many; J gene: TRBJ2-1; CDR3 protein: CASSQGVGNEQFF; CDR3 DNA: TGCGCCAGCAGCCAAGGCGTCGGGAATGAGCAGTTCTTC
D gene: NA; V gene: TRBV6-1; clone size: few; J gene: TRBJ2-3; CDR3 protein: CASSPGSGSDTQYF; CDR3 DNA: TGTGCCAGCAGTCCGGGGAGTGGGTCAGATACGCAGTATTTT
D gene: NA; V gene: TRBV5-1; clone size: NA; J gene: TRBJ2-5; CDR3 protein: CASSPGGRVETQYF; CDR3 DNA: TGCGCCAGCAGCCCGGGCGGCAGGGTAGAGACCCAGTACTTC
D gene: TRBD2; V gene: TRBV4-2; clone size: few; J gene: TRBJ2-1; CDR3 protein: CASSQGVSGRDYNEQFF; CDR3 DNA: TGTGCCAGCAGCCAAGGGGTTAGCGGGAGGGATTACAATGAGCAGTTCTTC
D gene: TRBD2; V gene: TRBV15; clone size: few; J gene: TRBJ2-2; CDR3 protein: CATSRGLAGGGNTGELFF; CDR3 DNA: TGTGCCACCAGCAGAGGGCTAGCGGGAGGGGGAAACACCGGGGAGCTGTTTTTT
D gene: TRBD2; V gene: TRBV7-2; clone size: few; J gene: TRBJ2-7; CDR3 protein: CASSSWSSGSGYEQYF; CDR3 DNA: TGTGCCAGCAGCTCCTGGTCTAGCGGGAGTGGCTACGAGCAGTACTTC
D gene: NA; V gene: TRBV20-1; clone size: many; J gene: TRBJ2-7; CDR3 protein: CSAPVGQTYEQYF; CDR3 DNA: TGCAGTGCTCCCGTGGGGCAGACCTACGAGCAGTACTTC
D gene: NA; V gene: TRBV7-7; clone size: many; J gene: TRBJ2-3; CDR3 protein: CASSSSLDTRDTQYF; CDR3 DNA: TGTGCCAGCAGCTCCTCCTTAGATACCCGCGATACGCAGTATTTT
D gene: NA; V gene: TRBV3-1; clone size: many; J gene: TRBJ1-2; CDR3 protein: CASSQKGAGSGYTF; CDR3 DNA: TGTGCCAGCAGCCAAAAAGGGGCAGGCTCTGGCTACACCTTC
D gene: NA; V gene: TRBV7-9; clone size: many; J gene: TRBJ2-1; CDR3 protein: CASSLAWNEQFF; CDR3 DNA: TGTGCCAGCAGCTTAGCTTGGAATGAGCAGTTCTTC
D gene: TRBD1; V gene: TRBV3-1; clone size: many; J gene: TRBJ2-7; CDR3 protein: CASSEQGASYEQYF; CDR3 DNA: TGTGCCAGCAGCGAACAGGGGGCTTCCTACGAGCAGTACTTC
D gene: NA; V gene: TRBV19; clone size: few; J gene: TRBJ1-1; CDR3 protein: CASSTPGTANTEAFF; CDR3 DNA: TGTGCCAGTAGTACCCCCGGGACGGCGAACACTGAAGCTTTCTTT
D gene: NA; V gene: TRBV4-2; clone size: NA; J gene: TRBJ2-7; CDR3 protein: CASSSGQGEQYF; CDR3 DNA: TGTGCCAGCAGCTCGGGACAAGGCGAGCAGTACTTC
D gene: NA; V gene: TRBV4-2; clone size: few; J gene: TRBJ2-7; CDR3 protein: CASSQVSVREFDEQYF; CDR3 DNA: TGTGCCAGCAGCCAAGTTTCTGTGCGGGAATTCGACGAGCAGTACTTC
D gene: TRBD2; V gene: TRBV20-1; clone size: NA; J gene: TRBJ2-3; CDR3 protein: CSARLAVTDTQYF; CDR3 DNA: TGCAGTGCTAGACTAGCGGTCACAGATACGCAGTATTTT
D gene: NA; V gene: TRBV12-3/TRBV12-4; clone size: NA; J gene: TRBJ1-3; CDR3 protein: CASSLDSYPGNTIYF; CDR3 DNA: TGTGCCAGCAGTTTGGACAGTTATCCTGGAAACACCATATATTTT
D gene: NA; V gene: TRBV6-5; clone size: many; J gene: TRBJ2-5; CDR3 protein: CASSHTRETQYF; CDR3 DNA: TGTGCCAGCAGCCACACCAGGGAGACCCAGTACTTC
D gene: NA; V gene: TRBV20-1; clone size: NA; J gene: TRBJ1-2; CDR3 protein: CSAGRGGGYTF; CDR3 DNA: TGCAGTGCAGGCCGGGGAGGTGGCTACACCTTC
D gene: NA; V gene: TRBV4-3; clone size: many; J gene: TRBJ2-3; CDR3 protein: CASSQEIRGAMGDTQYF; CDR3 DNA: TGCGCCAGCAGCCAAGAAATTAGGGGGGCAATGGGAGATACGCAGTATTTT